The T cell receptor beta chain described here comes from a study of blood T cell repertoires in COVID-19 (TCRdb year 2020). With respect to the entire study: The collaborator samples originated in the United States, Italy and Spain and spanned the acute and convalescent phases of COVID-19. The material from the prospective study consisted of cDNA or gDNA derived from T cells, B-cell-depleted T cells, or PBMCs. The dataset comprised deeply sampled blood TCRbeta repertoires from subjects exposed to, actively infected with, or recovered from COVID-19. The repertoires were released in a freely available public database meant as a resource for research on the immune response to SARS-CoV-2. Samples were obtained from the ongoing ImmuneRACE study (first 160 participants) and from over a thousand subjects provided by 6 global collaborators. Nearly every sample came with metadata listing a de-identified subject ID, COVID-19 status, age in years and sex. HLA class I and class II types, where available, came from metadata supplied by the sample provider rather than from assay-based typing. The paper's findings and limits, for the study overall: The amount of clinical and demographic metadata varied by source and participant and was provided uncurated.

Taken from cysteine to phenylalanine, the CDR3 has 15 residues. The only DNA kept is the CDR3, 45 bases in frame from the first base. The germline V gene specifies KGHDR as CDR1 and SFDVKD as CDR2. The junction shows trimming of 4 bases on V and 1 base on J, and the gene matches do not reach 3 bases of it. Participants in the prospective study were aged roughly 18 to 89 years, lived in 20 to 30 United States geographic areas, and enrolled through a virtual design. To assign participants to cohorts, the prospective study relied on clinical history that participants themselves reported in a screening survey and a study questionnaire. In the prospective study, mobile phlebotomists collected whole blood, serum and a nasopharyngeal or oropharyngeal swab from each participant. Participants in the prospective study had the option to provide additional blood draws and questionnaires over a roughly 2-month period. Before DNA extraction, blood samples from the prospective study were shipped at room temperature or frozen.

The immunoSEQ Assay, a bias-controlled multiplex PCR, was used to amplify TCRbeta CDR3 regions from genomic DNA. The study's own analysis went as follows. Nucleated cell counts per sample were estimated from amplification of reference gene primers within the assay. Sequence reads were collapsed and filtered to measure the absolute abundance of every unique TCRbeta CDR3 rearrangement. For each sample, productive Simpson clonality was calculated by taking the square root of Simpson's diversity index across productive rearrangements. Not all clones reach the TCRdb copy of this immuneACCESS table, which keeps in-frame sequences only. Checked studies attribute under half of the gap to unresolved V genes and leave the rest unexplained. Clone size and V and J calls were adopted from that table, with D and trimming inferred from the DNA. The sample data list roughly 250,000 clones, and approximately 86% of these were observed just once. The top ten clones comprise around 3% of the sample.

With respect to this clone: Its antigen remains undetermined. The sample holds no much larger clone one base away, and base qualities are not on file.

The V gene is TRBV24-1 and the J gene is TRBJ1-1, and TRBD1 aligns with 9 junction nucleotides. The sequenced sample was PBMCs or T cells enriched from blood (not recorded which). The source is a woman aged 40 to 50 with acute COVID-19. The nucleotide sequence is given as TGTGCCACCAGTGACTCGGACAGGGGGAACACTGAAGCTTTCTTT. This yields the protein CATSDSDRGNTEAFF.